The 3 T cell receptor beta chains below all came from one sample that was sequenced in a study of blood T cell repertoires in COVID-19. This table comes from immunoSEQ multiplex PCR, and its TCRdb copy is limited to in-frame clones, with some not included. The sample lists about 140,000 clones; about three quarters were seen once. Sequenced material: PBMCs or T cells enriched from blood (not recorded which). The receptors originated from a woman in her forties or fifties who had recovered from COVID-19.

This sequence joins TRBV11-3 and TRBJ1-3; D unclear. CDR3 size: 19 residues. Per germline, CDR1 SGHNT and CDR2 YENEEA. Trimming stripped 1 base from V and 0 bases from J, with 19 bases between. CDR3 bases: TGTGCCAGCAGCTTAGGAGGGTACGGCGGCCCGGGCTCTGGAAACACCATATATTTT. Residues: CASSLGGYGGPGSGNTIYF.

This sequence joins TRBV28 and TRBJ2-3; D perhaps matches TRBD2 (6 bases). From germline, CDR1 is MDHEN and CDR2 SYDVKM. Trimming took off 7 bases at V and 2 bases at J, with 10 bases between the two ends. The CDR3 contains 13 residues. CDR3 loop: CASMEGNTDTQYF. The CDR3 coding sequence is TGTGCCAGCATGGAGGGGAACACAGATACGCAGTATTTT.

In this sample, this clone turned up once. The CDR3 DNA follows: TGTGCCAGTAGTATAATTCGTGGACCTCGAGGGATGAACACTGAAGCTTTCTTT. Its translation: CASSIIRGPRGMNTEAFF. The chain recombines TRBV19 with TRBJ1-1, with unresolved D. V was clipped by 2 bases and J by 0 bases, with 19 bases between them. Germline V gene sequence: CDR1 LNHDA, CDR2 SQIVND (reference sequence). The CDR3 has 18 residues.